This T cell receptor (beta chain) comes out of a study of blood T cell repertoires in COVID-19. Authors' analysis steps: Reference gene primers were amplified, and this amplification served to estimate nucleated cell counts. Profiling relied on immunoSEQ multiplex PCR, and the TCRdb table lists in-frame clones only, not all of them. V, J and clone size derive from that table, while D and trimming were established from the DNA sequence. Altogether about 72,000 clones are present, 70% to 90% being singletons, with the ten largest covering 18%. CDR3 size: 11 residues. The germline V gene has CDR1 SGHVS and CDR2 FQNEAQ. This clone has only one observation. Germline and junction disagree at one end, which may indicate a read error.

The source material was peripheral blood. V is TRBV7-8 and J is TRBJ1-2; D might be TRBD1 (6 bases). This TCR was recovered from a woman older than 75 with acute or convalescent COVID-19. CDR3 sequence (DNA): TGTGCCAGCAGCCCAAGCCGGGACACCTTCTTC. This translates into CASSPSRDTFF. Full variable domain (missing parts from reference TRBV7-8 and TRBJ1-2): GAGVSQSPRYKVAKRGQDVALRCDPISGHVSLFWYQQALGQGPEFLTYFQNEAQLDKSGLPSDRFFAERPEGSVSTLKIQRTQQEDSAVYLCASSPSRDTFFGSGTRLTVV.